This T cell receptor beta chain was profiled in a study of PD-L1 blockade in urothelial cancer. On the study more broadly: A median around 140,000 T cells were found in blood samples. Study findings and constraints: Below-median pretreatment blood TCR clonality was associated with improved progression-free and overall survival.

Specified time point: pretreatment peripheral blood. Patients had urothelial carcinoma that was locally advanced or metastatic. This clone came up once. The antigen is not known. Here immunoSEQ multiplex PCR was the method, and the copy in TCRdb shows in-frame clones only, minus some. The table shows some 71,000 clones, with about 82% occurring only once. V was cut by 6 bases and J by 1 base, with 9 bases left in between. CDR1 and CDR2 from the germline V gene are MNHEY and SVGAGI. The length of the CDR3 is 13 residues. The TCR was taken from a man between 35 and 55 years old with urothelial cancer. This specimen was PBMCs, taken around atezolizumab (anti-PD-L1) treatment. This sequence joins TRBV6-5 and TRBJ1-1; D remains ambiguous. CDR3 loop: CASSQHKNTEAFF. The CDR3 nucleotides read TGTGCCAGCAGCCAACACAAGAACACTGAAGCTTTCTTT.